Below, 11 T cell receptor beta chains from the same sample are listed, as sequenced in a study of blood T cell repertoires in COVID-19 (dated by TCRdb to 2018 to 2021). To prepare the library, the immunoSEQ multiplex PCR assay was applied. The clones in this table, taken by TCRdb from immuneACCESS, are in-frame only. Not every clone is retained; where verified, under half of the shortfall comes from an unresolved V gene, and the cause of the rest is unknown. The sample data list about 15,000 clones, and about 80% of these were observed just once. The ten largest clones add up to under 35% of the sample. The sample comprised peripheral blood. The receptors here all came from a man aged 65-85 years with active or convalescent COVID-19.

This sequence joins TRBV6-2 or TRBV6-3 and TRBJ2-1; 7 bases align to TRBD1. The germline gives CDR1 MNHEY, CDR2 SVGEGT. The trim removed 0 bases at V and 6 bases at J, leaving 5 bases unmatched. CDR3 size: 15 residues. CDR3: CASSYSLPGGNEQFF. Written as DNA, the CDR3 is TGTGCCAGCAGTTACTCGTTACCAGGGGGCAATGAGCAGTTCTTC.

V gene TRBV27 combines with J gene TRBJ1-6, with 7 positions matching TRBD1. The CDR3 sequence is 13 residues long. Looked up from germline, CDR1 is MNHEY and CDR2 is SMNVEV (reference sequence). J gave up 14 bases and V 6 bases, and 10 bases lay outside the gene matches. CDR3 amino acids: CASSKTGPLTLHF. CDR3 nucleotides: TGTGCCAGCAGCAAGACAGGGCCCCTCACCCTCCACTTT.

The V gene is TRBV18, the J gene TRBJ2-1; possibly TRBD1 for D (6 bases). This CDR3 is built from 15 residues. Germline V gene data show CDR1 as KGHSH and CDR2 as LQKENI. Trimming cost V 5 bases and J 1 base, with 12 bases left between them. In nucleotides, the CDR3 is TGTGCCAGCTCAACAGGGTCCCGGTCCTACAATGAGCAGTTCTTC. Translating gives CASSTGSRSYNEQFF.

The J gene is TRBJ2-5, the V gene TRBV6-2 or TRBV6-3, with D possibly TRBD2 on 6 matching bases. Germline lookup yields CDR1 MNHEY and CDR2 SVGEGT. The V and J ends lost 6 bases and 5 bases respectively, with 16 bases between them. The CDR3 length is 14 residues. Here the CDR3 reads CASSRRLERETQYF. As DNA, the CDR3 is TGTGCCAGCAGCCGGCGACTAGAAAGGGAGACCCAGTACTTC.

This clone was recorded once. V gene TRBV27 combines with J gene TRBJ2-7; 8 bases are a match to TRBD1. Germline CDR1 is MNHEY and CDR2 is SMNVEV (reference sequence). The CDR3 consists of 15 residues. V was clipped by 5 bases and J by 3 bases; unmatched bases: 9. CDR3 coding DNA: TGTGCCAGCAGTCCAGGGGGCGCTACGGTCTACGAGCAGTACTTC. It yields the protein CASSPGGATVYEQYF.

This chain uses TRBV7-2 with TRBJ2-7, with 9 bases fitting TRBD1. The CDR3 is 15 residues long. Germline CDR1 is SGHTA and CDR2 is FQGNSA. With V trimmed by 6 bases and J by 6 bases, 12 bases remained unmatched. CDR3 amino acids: CASRPTGGASGEQYF. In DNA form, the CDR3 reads TGTGCCAGCAGACCCACAGGGGGCGCGTCTGGCGAGCAGTACTTC.

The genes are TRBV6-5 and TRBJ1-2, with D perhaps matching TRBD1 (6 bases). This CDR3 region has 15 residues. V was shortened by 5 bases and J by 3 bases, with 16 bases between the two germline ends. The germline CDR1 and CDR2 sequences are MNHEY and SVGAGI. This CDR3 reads CASSTLTGIDYGYTF. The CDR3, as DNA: TGTGCCAGCAGTACCCTGACAGGTATCGACTATGGCTACACCTTC.

CDR3 protein: CASSSRGDTEAFF. For the CDR3, the DNA is TGTGCCAGCAGCTCACGGGGGGACACTGAAGCTTTCTTT. The rearrangement links TRBV7-3 to TRBJ1-1; D perhaps matches TRBD1 (5 bases). V shed 4 bases and J shed 3 bases, with 9 bases lying between them. The germline V gene has CDR1 SGHTA and CDR2 FQGTGA. The CDR3 is 13 amino acids.

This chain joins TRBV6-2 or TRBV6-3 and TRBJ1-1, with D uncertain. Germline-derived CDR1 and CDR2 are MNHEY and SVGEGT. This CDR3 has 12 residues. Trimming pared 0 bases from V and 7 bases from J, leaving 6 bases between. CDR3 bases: TGTGCCAGCAGTTACTCGAGCGGTGAAGCTTTCTTT. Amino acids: CASSYSSGEAFF.

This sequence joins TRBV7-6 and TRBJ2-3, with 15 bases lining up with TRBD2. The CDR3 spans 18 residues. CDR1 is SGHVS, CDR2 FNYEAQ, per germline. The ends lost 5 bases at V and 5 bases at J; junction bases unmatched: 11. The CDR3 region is CASSPVGLAGGGVDTQYF. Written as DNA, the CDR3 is TGTGCCAGCAGCCCGGTGGGACTAGCGGGAGGAGGCGTAGATACGCAGTATTTT.

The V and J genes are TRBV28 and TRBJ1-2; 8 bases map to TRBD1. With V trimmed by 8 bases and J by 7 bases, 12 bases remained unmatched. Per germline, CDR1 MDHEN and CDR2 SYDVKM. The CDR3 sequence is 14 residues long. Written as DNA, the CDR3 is TGTGCCAGCCTTAAGGGGGACAGGACAGGTGGCTACACCTTC. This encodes CASLKGDRTGGYTF.